This entry lists 8 T cell receptor beta chains sequenced from one sample in a study of blood T cells in healthy people across ages. A sample-barcoded 5' primer and a J-beta primer mix were used in a second PCR of roughly 6 to 11 cycles. TCRdb used MiXCR to reprocess the 5' RACE reads, holding one entry per CDR3 protein. The sample yields about 640,000 distinct CDR3 sequences, 40% to 50% seen once. The sample consisted of blood. These receptors originate from an elderly man in good health.

The chain employs TRBV20-1 and TRBJ1-6; D possibly corresponds to TRBD1 (5 bases). V was trimmed by 6 bases and J by 5 bases, leaving 11 bases between them. This CDR3 spans 13 amino acids. Germline CDR1 is DFQATT and CDR2 is SNEGSKA (reference sequence). The CDR3 DNA reads as TGCAGTGCGCAGACAGACCATAATTCACCCCTCCACTTT. Amino acid sequence: CSAQTDHNSPLHF.

The chain couples TRBV6-2 or TRBV6-3 to TRBJ2-4; TRBD1 matches 8 bases. Germline loops: CDR1 MNHEY, CDR2 SVGEGT. The CDR3 loop spans 14 amino acids. Unmatched junction bases numbered 13, after V lost 5 bases and J lost 13 bases. CDR3 amino acids: CASSDVIGQGWQYF. The CDR3 DNA is TGTGCCAGCAGTGACGTCATCGGACAGGGTTGGCAGTACTTC.

This clonotype came up a few times. This chain connects TRBV7-9 to TRBJ2-5; TRBD1 matches at 8 bases. CDR1 and CDR2 (germline): SEHNR, FQNEAQ (reference sequence). The V and J ends lost 5 bases and 1 base, in that order; junction bases with no gene match: 6. There are 15 residues in the CDR3. CDR3 sequence: CASSPRGLPQETQYF. The CDR3 bases are TGTGCCAGCAGCCCCAGGGGGCTCCCCCAAGAGACCCAGTACTTC.

The rearrangement links TRBV10-1 to TRBJ2-3; the D gene is possibly TRBD2 (7 bases). The CDR3 length is 14 residues. Germline CDR1 WNHNN, CDR2 SYGVQD (reference sequence). Trimming took 3 bases from V and 5 from J, leaving 12 bases between them. CDR3 residues: CASSERGGRDTQYF. As DNA, the CDR3 is TGCGCCAGCAGTGAAAGGGGGGGCCGAGATACGCAGTATTTT.

The chain carries TRBV20-1 and TRBJ2-1, with D tentatively TRBD2 (6 bases). The V end lost 3 bases, the J end lost 0 bases, and 15 bases lay between the germline ends. The germline V gene has CDR1 DFQATT and CDR2 SNEGSKA (reference sequence). The CDR3 runs 16 residues. CDR3 residues: CSARPSALSSYNEQFF. In nucleotides, the CDR3 is TGCAGTGCTAGGCCTAGCGCTCTAAGCTCCTACAATGAGCAGTTCTTC.

The chain combines TRBV20-1 with TRBJ2-3; D is ambiguous. V was clipped by 3 bases and J by 12 bases, with 19 bases between them. Germline CDR1 is DFQATT and CDR2 is SNEGSKA (reference sequence). CDR3 size: 13 residues. This chain's CDR3 is CSARGLRPNRQYF. In nucleotides, the CDR3 is TGCAGTGCTAGGGGTCTCCGGCCCAATCGTCAGTATTTT.

The V call is TRBV5-1, the J call TRBJ1-1; 7 nucleotides align to TRBD1. The CDR3 spans 15 residues. Germline V gene sequence: CDR1 SGHRS, CDR2 YFSETQ. V lost 4 bases and J lost 1; bases outside the gene matches: 7. CDR3 in amino acids: CASSPDRVRNTEAFF. CDR3 DNA: TGCGCCAGCAGCCCCGACAGGGTTCGGAACACTGAAGCTTTCTTT.

This clonotype was detected only a few times. The chain couples TRBV6-2 or TRBV6-3 to TRBJ2-3, with D unresolved. V was pared by 7 bases and J by 4 bases, with 0 bases between. The CDR3 covers 9 residues. Germline V gene sequence: CDR1 MNHEY, CDR2 SVGEGT. DNA of the CDR3: TGTGCCAGCACAGATACGCAGTATTTT. Protein product: CASTDTQYF.